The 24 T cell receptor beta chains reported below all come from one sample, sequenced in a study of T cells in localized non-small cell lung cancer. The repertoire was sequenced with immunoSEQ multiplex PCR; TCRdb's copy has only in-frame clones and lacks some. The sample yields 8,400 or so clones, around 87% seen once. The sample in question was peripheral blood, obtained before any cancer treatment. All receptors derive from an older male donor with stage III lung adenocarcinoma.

CDR3 in DNA: TGTGCCAGCAGTTACCTAAACACTGAAGCTTTCTTT. This codes for CASSYLNTEAFF. The chain carries TRBV11-1 and TRBJ1-1, with D uncertain. The CDR3 spans 12 residues. V shed 6 bases and J shed 2 bases, with 7 bases lying between them. Germline-derived CDR1 and CDR2 are SGHAT and FQDESV (reference sequence).

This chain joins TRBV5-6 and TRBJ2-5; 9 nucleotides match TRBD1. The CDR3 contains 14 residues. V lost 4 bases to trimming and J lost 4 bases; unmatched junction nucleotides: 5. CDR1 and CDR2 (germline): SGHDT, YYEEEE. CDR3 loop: CASSPRTGVETQYF. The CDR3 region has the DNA TGTGCCAGCAGCCCAAGGACAGGGGTAGAGACCCAGTACTTC.

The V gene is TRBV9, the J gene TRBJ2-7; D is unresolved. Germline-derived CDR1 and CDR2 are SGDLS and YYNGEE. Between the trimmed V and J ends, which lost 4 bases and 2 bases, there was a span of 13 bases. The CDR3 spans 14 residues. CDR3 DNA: TGTGCCAGCAGCCCCGCCGGGCAGGCCTACGAGCAGTACTTC. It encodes CASSPAGQAYEQYF.

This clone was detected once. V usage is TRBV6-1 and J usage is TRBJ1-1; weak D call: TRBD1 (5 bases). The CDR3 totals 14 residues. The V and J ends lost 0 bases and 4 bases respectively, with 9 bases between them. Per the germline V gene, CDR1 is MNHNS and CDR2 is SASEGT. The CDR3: CASSEARRGTEAFF. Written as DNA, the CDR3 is TGTGCCAGCAGTGAAGCGAGAAGGGGCACTGAAGCTTTCTTT.

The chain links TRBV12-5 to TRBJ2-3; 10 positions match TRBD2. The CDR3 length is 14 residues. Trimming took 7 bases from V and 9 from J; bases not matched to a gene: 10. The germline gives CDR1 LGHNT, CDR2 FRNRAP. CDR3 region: CASAASGRGKTQYF. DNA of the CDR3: TGTGCTAGTGCCGCGAGCGGGAGGGGTAAGACGCAGTATTTT.

The CDR3 sequence: CASSINGETQYF. CDR3 nucleotides: TGTGCCAGTAGTATTAATGGGGAGACCCAGTACTTC. The chain links TRBV19 to TRBJ2-5; D call uncertain. Trimming cost V 3 bases and J 5 bases, with 7 bases left between them. CDR1 is LNHDA, CDR2 SQIVND, per germline (reference sequence). This CDR3 spans 12 amino acids.

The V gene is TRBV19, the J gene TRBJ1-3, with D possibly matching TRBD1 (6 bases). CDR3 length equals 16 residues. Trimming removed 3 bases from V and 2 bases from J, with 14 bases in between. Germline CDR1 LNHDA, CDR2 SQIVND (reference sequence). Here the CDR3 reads CASSMGADTPGNTIYF. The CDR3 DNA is TGTGCCAGTAGTATGGGGGCCGACACTCCTGGAAACACCATATATTTT.

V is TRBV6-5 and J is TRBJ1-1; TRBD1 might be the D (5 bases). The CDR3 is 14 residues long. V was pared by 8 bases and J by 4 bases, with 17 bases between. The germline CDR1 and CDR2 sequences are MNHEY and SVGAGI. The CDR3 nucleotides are TGTGCCAGCGTAGGAGGGGTCAGGAGCACTGAAGCTTTCTTT. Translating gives CASVGGVRSTEAFF.

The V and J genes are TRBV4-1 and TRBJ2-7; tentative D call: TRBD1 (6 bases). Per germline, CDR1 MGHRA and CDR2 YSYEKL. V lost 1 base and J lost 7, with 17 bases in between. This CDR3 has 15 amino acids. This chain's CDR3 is CASSQGGTPLNEQYF. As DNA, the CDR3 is TGCGCCAGCAGCCAAGGTGGGACACCCCTAAATGAGCAGTACTTC.

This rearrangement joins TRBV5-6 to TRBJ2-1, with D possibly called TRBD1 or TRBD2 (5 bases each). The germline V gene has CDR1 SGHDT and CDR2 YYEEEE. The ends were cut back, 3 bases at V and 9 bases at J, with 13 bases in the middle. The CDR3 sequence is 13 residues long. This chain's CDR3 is CASSSGTVAEQFF. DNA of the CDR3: TGTGCCAGCAGCTCCGGGACCGTAGCTGAGCAGTTCTTC. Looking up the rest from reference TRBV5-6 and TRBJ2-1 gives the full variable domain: DAGVTQSPTHLIKTRGQQVTLRCSPKSGHDTVSWYQQALGQGPQFIFQYYEEEERQRGNFPDRFSGHQFPNYSSELNVNALLLGDSALYLCASSSGTVAEQFFGPGTRLTVL.

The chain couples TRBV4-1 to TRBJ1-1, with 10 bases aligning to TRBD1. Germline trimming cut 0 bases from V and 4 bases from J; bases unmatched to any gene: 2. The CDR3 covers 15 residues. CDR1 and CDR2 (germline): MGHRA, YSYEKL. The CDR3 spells CASSQDGTGATEAFF. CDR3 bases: TGCGCCAGCAGCCAAGACGGGACAGGGGCCACTGAAGCTTTCTTT.

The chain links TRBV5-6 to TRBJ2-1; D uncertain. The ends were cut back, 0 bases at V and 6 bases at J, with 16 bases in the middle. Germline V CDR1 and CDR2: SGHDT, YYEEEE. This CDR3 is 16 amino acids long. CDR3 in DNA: TGTGCCAGCAGCTTGGGTTGGGGTTCTCTCACCAATGAGCAGTTCTTC. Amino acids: CASSLGWGSLTNEQFF.

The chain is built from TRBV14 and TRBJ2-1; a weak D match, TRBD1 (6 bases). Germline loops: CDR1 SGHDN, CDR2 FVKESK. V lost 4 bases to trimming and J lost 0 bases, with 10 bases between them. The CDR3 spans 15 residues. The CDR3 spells CASSRQASSYNEQFF. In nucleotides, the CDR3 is TGTGCCAGCAGCCGACAGGCGTCCTCCTACAATGAGCAGTTCTTC.

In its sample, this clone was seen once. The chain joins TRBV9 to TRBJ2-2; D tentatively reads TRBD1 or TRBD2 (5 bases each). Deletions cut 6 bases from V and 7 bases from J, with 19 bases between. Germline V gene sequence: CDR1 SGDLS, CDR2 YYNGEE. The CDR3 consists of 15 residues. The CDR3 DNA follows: TGTGCCAGCACCCGTAGGGACGGCTTGGACGGGGAGCTGTTTTTT. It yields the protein CASTRRDGLDGELFF.

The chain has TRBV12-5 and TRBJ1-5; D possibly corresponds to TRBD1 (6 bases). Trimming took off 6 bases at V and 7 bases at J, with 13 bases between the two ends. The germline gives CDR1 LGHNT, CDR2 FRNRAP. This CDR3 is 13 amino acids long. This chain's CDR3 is CASGSGVSQPQHF. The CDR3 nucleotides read TGTGCTAGTGGCTCAGGGGTTTCACAGCCCCAGCATTTT.

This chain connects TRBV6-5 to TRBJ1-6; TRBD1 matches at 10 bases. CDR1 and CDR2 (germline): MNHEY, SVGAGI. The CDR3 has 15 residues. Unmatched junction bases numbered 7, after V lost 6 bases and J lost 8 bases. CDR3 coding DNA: TGTGCCAGCAGACAGGACAGGGGGAGGGATTCACCCCTCCACTTT. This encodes CASRQDRGRDSPLHF.

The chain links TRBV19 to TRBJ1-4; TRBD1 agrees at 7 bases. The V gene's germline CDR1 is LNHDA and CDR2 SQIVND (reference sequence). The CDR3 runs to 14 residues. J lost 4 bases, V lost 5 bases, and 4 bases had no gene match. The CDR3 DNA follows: TGTGCCAGTAGTGTCCAGGGGGGTAATGAAAAACTGTTTTTT. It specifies CASSVQGGNEKLFF.

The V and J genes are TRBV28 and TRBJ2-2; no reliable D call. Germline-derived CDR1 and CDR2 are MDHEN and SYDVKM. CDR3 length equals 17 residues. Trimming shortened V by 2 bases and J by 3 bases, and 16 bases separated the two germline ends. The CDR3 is CASSLIGSAIHTGELFF. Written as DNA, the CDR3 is TGTGCCAGCAGTTTAATCGGCAGCGCCATTCACACCGGGGAGCTGTTTTTT.

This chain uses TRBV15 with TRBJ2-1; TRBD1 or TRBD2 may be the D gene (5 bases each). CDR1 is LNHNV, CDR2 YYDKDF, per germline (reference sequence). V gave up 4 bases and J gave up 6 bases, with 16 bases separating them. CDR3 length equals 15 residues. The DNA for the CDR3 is TGTGCCACCAGCATGGGGGTCATTGGGGGCAATGAGCAGTTCTTC. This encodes CATSMGVIGGNEQFF.

CDR3 loop: CASSHDRVRSNEQFF. The DNA for the CDR3 is TGTGCCAGCAGTCACGACAGGGTCCGAAGCAATGAGCAGTTCTTC. The chain uses TRBV28 and TRBJ2-1, with TRBD1 identical over 7 bases. This CDR3 comprises 15 residues. The germline gives CDR1 MDHEN, CDR2 SYDVKM. V shed 5 bases, J shed 6 bases, and the junction held 10 bases outside the gene matches.

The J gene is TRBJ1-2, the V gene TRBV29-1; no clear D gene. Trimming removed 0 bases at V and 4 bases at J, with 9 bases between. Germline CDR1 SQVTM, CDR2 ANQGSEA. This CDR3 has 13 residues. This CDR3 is CSVEDTLVYGYTF. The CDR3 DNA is TGCAGCGTTGAAGATACTCTCGTCTATGGCTACACCTTC.

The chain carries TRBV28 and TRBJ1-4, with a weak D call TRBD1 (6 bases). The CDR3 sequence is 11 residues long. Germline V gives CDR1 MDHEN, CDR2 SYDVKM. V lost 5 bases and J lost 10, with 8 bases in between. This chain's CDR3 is CASSPGAKLFF. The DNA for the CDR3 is TGTGCCAGCAGTCCGGGGGCAAAACTGTTTTTT. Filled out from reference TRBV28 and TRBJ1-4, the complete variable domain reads DVKVTQSSRYLVKRTGEKVFLECVQDMDHENMFWYRQDPGLGLRLIYFSYDVKMKEKGDIPEGYSVSREKKERFSLILESASTNQTSMYLCASSPGAKLFFGSGTQLSVL.

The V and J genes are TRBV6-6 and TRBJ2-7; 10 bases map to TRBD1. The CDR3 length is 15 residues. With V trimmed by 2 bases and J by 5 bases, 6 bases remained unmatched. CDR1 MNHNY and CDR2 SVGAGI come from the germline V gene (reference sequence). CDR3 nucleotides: TGTGCCAGCAGTTACGCGGGACAGGGGTTACACGAGCAGTACTTC. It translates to CASSYAGQGLHEQYF.

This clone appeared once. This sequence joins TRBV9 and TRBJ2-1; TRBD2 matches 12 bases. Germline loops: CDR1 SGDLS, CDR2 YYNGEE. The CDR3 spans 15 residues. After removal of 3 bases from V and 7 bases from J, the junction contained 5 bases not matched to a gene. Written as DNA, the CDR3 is TGTGCCAGCAGCGCTAGCGGGAGGGCCGGGAATGAGCAGTTCTTC. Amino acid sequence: CASSASGRAGNEQFF.